What follows are 4 T cell receptor beta chains derived from one specimen sequenced in a study of tumor-infiltrating lymphocytes in localized non-small cell lung cancer listed by TCRdb under 2021. Library prep was done by the immunoSEQ multiplex PCR assay. As stored in TCRdb, this immuneACCESS dataset retains in-frame rearrangements with V and J assigned. A fraction of the clones does not appear; measured against another copy, unresolved V genes explain less than half of the discrepancy, and the remainder lacks a known reason. The sample table holds some 16,000 clones, of which approximately 49% were seen once. The top ten constitute roughly a sixth of the sample. The sequenced material came from lung tumor tissue. The receptors were gathered from a human donor with non-small cell lung cancer.

The chain employs TRBV5-6 and TRBJ2-3; D tentatively fits TRBD1 or TRBD2 (5 bases each). V was clipped by 4 bases and J by 0 bases, with 12 bases between them. The CDR3 is 15 residues long. CDR1 and CDR2 (germline): SGHDT, YYEEEE. CDR3: CASSPGWGSTDTQYF. In DNA, the CDR3 is TGTGCCAGCAGCCCCGGATGGGGGAGCACAGATACGCAGTATTTT. Full variable domain (rest looked up from reference TRBV5-6 and TRBJ2-3): DAGVTQSPTHLIKTRGQQVTLRCSPKSGHDTVSWYQQALGQGPQFIFQYYEEEERQRGNFPDRFSGHQFPNYSSELNVNALLLGDSALYLCASSPGWGSTDTQYFGPGTRLTVL.

The chain links TRBV6-5 to TRBJ1-5; the D gene is possibly TRBD1 (5 bases). Trimming removed 4 bases at V and 7 bases at J, with 17 bases between. The CDR3 totals 15 residues. CDR1 and CDR2 (germline): MNHEY, SVGAGI. The CDR3 sequence: CASSSGLEPGQPQHF. The CDR3 nucleotides read TGTGCCAGCAGTTCGGGGCTGGAGCCGGGCCAGCCCCAGCATTTT.

V gene TRBV29-1 combines with J gene TRBJ2-2; tentative D call: TRBD2 (6 bases). CDR1 and CDR2 (germline): SQVTM, ANQGSEA. The CDR3 contains 12 residues. V gave up 7 bases and J gave up 7 bases, with 13 bases separating them. CDR3 bases: TGCAGCGGGAGGGCAGGGTTCGGGGAGCTGTTTTTT. This encodes CSGRAGFGELFF.

This clone was picked up a small number of times. This chain connects TRBV10-1 to TRBJ2-7; D may be TRBD1 (5 bases). The CDR3 has 17 residues. The V and J ends lost 4 bases and 2 bases respectively, with 21 bases between them. Per the germline V gene, CDR1 is WNHNN and CDR2 is SYGVQD (reference sequence). The CDR3: CASSGDRGQGWAYEQYF. The CDR3 DNA sequence: TGCGCCAGCAGTGGAGATCGTGGGCAGGGATGGGCCTACGAGCAGTACTTC.